Listed below are T cell receptor beta chains from one sample, sequenced in a study of patients and donors after allogeneic stem cell transplantation. One entry per CDR3 protein results from TCRdb running MiXCR on the RT-PCR reads. The table lists approximately 170,000 distinct CDR3 sequences, roughly 24% of them singletons. Material: blood, either unsorted or a sorted T cell fraction (not recorded which). The receptor set was obtained from a human donor who was either an allogeneic HSCT recipient or a stem cell or donor lymphocyte infusion donor (not recorded which). It is not recorded whose cells these are; they may come from a transplant donor. Each CDR3 is given with its conserved first and last residue. The D gene is left open where the match is weak. Part of the rows lack a size; the others show once, few, many or a class for expanded clones.

size,J,D,V,DNA,CDR3
few,TRBJ2-2,-,TRBV30,TGTGCCTGGAGTGGTTCGGGGTCCGGGGAGCTGTTTTTT,CAWSGSGSGELFF
-,TRBJ1-2,-,TRBV10-3,TGTGCCACCTATCTTGAGGGAGGACCCTATGGCTACACCTTC,CATYLEGGPYGYTF
few,TRBJ2-7,-,TRBV29-1,TGCAGCATTACCGCCCCCGGGACGGAAAGCTCCTACGAGCAGTACTTC,CSITAPGTESSYEQYF
-,TRBJ1-2,-,TRBV7-9,TGTGCCAGCAGCCCCTCTTACGGCTACACCTTC,CASSPSYGYTF
-,TRBJ2-3,-,TRBV7-2,TGTGCCAGCAGCCCGGGACATAGCACAGATACGCAGTATTTT,CASSPGHSTDTQYF
once,TRBJ2-5,TRBD1,TRBV6-5,TGTGCCAGCAGTTACCTACGGACAGGGCACCAAGAGACCCAGTACTTC,CASSYLRTGHQETQYF
few,TRBJ2-1,TRBD2,TRBV11-2,TGTGCCAGCAGCTTAGTGGGGGGGAAGGCGGATGAGCAGTTCTTC,CASSLVGGKADEQFF
-,TRBJ1-2,-,TRBV12-3/TRBV12-4,TGTGCCAGCAGTTTTCAGGACGGCTATGGCTACACCTTC,CASSFQDGYGYTF
few,TRBJ1-2,-,TRBV29-1,TGCAGCGTCCCGGGCTCCGGGAACTATGGCTACACCTTC,CSVPGSGNYGYTF
few,TRBJ2-2,-,TRBV5-5,TGTGCCAGCAGCTTGGAGGGCGTCAGTGGGGCGCTGTTTTTT,CASSLEGVSGALFF
-,TRBJ2-1,-,TRBV12-3/TRBV12-4,TGTGCCAGCAGCCCAGAGGGACAAACCTCCTACAATGAGCAGTTCTTC,CASSPEGQTSYNEQFF
few,TRBJ2-1,TRBD2,TRBV6-5,TGTGCCAGCAGCCGCAGAGGACTAGCGGGATACAATGAGCAGTTCTTC,CASSRRGLAGYNEQFF